Detailed here is one TCR beta chain. As to treatment: preoperative locoregional IRX-2 cytokine immunotherapy. Patients received preoperative, locoregional IRX-2 cytokine immunotherapy in a phase Ib study. The data were taken from a study of preoperative IRX-2 immunotherapy in early breast cancer. TCRdb's table, derived via immunoSEQ multiplex PCR, lists solely in-frame clones and lacks some. The sample consists of some 19,000 clones, 85% of them appearing once. Germline CDR1 and CDR2: LNHDA and SQIVND (reference sequence). The CDR3 has 14 amino acids. Deletions cut 6 bases from V and 4 bases from J, with 15 bases between.

The receptor was isolated from a human donor with breast cancer. Sequences were derived from lymph node tissue, sampled after IRX-2 immunotherapy. The J gene is TRBJ1-1, the V gene TRBV19; no reliable D call. The CDR3 sequence is CASSRLTPLTEAFF. The CDR3 nucleotides are TGTGCCAGTAGCCGTTTGACACCCCTCACTGAAGCTTTCTTT.